The table lists the clone carrying this TCR beta chain with a few counts. CDR3 length: 14 residues. The germline V gene has CDR1 MDHEN and CDR2 SYDVKM. V was clipped by 3 bases and J by 7 bases, with 12 bases between them. This sample is part of a study of T cell repertoires in cytomegalovirus infection. Study-wide background: A matching HLA type, together with CMV infection, was signaled by public TCR beta signatures.

TCRdb fed the reads into MiXCR, producing one record per CDR3 protein. The sample has about 740,000 distinct CDR3 sequences, 35% seen once; the top ten hold 2.5% to 3.5%. The TCR sequence derives from a human donor in good health (CMV status not recorded). Some clones in this sample may be carry-over from other donors' samples. The sequencing sample was made of PBMCs. The V call is TRBV28, the J call TRBJ2-2; D unresolved. The CDR3, as DNA: TGTGCCAGCAGTTTTTGGCCGGAAAACGGGGAGCTGTTTTTT. Protein product: CASSFWPENGELFF. Variable domain in full (rest from reference TRBV28 and TRBJ2-2): DVKVTQSSRYLVKRTGEKVFLECVQDMDHENMFWYRQDPGLGLRLIYFSYDVKMKEKGDIPEGYSVSREKKERFSLILESASTNQTSMYLCASSFWPENGELFFGEGSRLTVL.